This T cell receptor beta chain was identified during a study of blood T cell repertoires in COVID-19. Overall study context: Donors in the United States, Italy and Spain gave samples during acute or convalescent COVID-19. T cells, B-cell-depleted T cells, or PBMCs supplied cDNA or gDNA.

The CDR3 covers 16 residues. V lost 4 bases and J lost 3; bases outside the gene matches: 8. Germline V gene sequence: CDR1 MNHEY, CDR2 SMNVEV (reference sequence). Original data processing: Reference gene primers were amplified, and this amplification served to estimate nucleated cell counts. Libraries were prepared by immunoSEQ multiplex PCR; TCRdb keeps only in-frame clonotypes and omits some of them. Clonal size and the V and J genes are those of that table, whereas D and trimming came from the DNA. This sample has some 210,000 clones, with 80% found just once. Specimen: PBMCs or T cells enriched from blood (not recorded which). This TCR derives from a man aged 25-45 years with acute COVID-19. This sequence joins TRBV27 and TRBJ2-7; TRBD1 matches 11 bases. CDR3 in amino acids: CASSSPGQGARYEQYF. The DNA for the CDR3 is TGTGCCAGCAGTTCCCCTGGACAGGGGGCGCGCTACGAGCAGTACTTC.